The rows below give T cell receptor beta chains drawn from one sample of a study of T cells in Graves' hyperthyroidism and ophthalmopathy. One entry per CDR3 protein results from TCRdb running MiXCR on the multiplex PCR reads. Of 380,000 or so distinct CDR3 sequences listed, 13% were seen once; the top ten hold more than 20%. Sequenced sample: blood. These receptors were taken from a man aged 25-40 years with Graves' hyperthyroidism that later progressed to Graves' ophthalmopathy. The CDR3 runs from the conserved cysteine through the conserved F or W. The D gene is left open where the match is weak. Not every row has a clone size; where given, it reads once, few, many or a size class.

v_call,d_call,j_call,clone_size,cdr3_aa,cdr3_nt
TRBV2,TRBD1,TRBJ1-5,many,CASSPTGDNQPQHF,TGTGCCAGCAGTCCAACAGGGGACAATCAGCCCCAGCATTTT
TRBV6-5,NA,TRBJ1-2,NA,CPSSHRAPSNYGYTF,TGTCCCAGCAGTCACCGCGCCCCTTCTAACTATGGCTACACCTTC
TRBV5-1,TRBD1,TRBJ2-7,many,CASSPRGYEQYF,TGCGCCAGCAGCCCCAGGGGGTACGAGCAGTACTTC
TRBV12-3/TRBV12-4,NA,TRBJ1-2,many,CASSVSSLDYGYTF,TGTGCCAGCAGTGTGAGCTCTCTGGACTATGGCTACACCTTC
TRBV10-3,TRBD1,TRBJ1-5,many,CAISEPPGQNQPQHF,TGTGCCATCAGTGAGCCTCCGGGACAGAATCAGCCCCAGCATTTT
TRBV28,NA,TRBJ1-1,many,CASSDQPNTEAFF,TGTGCCAGCAGTGATCAGCCGAACACTGAAGCTTTCTTT
TRBV6-1,NA,TRBJ1-5,many,CATSLDPGKSQPQHF,TGTGCCACCTCGTTGGACCCCGGGAAAAGTCAGCCCCAGCATTTT
TRBV7-9,TRBD1,TRBJ2-7,many,CASRIGTAYEQYF,TGTGCCAGCAGGATCGGGACAGCCTACGAGCAGTACTTC
TRBV7-9,NA,TRBJ2-7,many,CASSLGQGNYEQYF,TGTGCCAGCAGCTTAGGGCAGGGGAACTACGAGCAGTACTTC
TRBV13,NA,TRBJ1-1,few,CASSSPIEDTEAFF,TGTGCCAGCAGCTCCCCGATCGAGGACACTGAAGCTTTCTTT
TRBV30,NA,TRBJ1-2,many,CAWSRVNYGYTF,TGTGCCTGGAGTCGGGTCAACTATGGCTACACCTTC
TRBV3-1,TRBD2,TRBJ2-5,few,CASSPQLVLAGGHETQYF,TGTGCCAGCAGCCCCCAACTGGTGCTAGCGGGGGGGCACGAGACCCAGTACTTC
TRBV24-1,TRBD2,TRBJ2-1,many,CATSDPTGTSGGSSYNEQFF,TGTGCCACCAGTGATCCCACCGGGACTAGCGGGGGAAGCTCCTACAATGAGCAGTTCTTC
TRBV7-9,TRBD1,TRBJ1-2,many,CASSLDRGWLGYGYTF,TGTGCCAGCAGCCTGGACAGGGGGTGGCTAGGGTATGGCTACACCTTC
TRBV7-2,NA,TRBJ1-6,many,CASSLTVGNSPLHF,TGTGCCAGCAGCTTGACGGTGGGGAATTCACCCCTCCACTTT
TRBV5-6,NA,TRBJ1-6,NA,CASSWGGPPLHF,TGTGCCAGCAGCTGGGGGGGGCCACCCCTCCACTTT
TRBV27,TRBD1,TRBJ1-1,many,CASSPSTGTNTEAFF,TGTGCCAGCAGTCCTTCGACAGGGACGAACACTGAAGCTTTCTTT
TRBV28,TRBD1,TRBJ1-1,many,CASSSGQGSTEAFF,TGTGCCAGCAGTTCGGGACAGGGGAGCACTGAAGCTTTCTTT
TRBV6-1,TRBD2,TRBJ2-2,few,CASANSGGGLPGELFF,TGTGCCAGCGCAAACTCGGGGGGGGGCCTCCCCGGGGAGCTGTTTTTT
TRBV2,TRBD1,TRBJ2-2,many,CASWDRESPDTGELFF,TGTGCCAGCTGGGACAGGGAAAGTCCGGACACCGGGGAGCTGTTTTTT
TRBV30,TRBD1,TRBJ2-2,few,CAWSPTGGTTGELFF,TGTGCCTGGAGTCCTACAGGGGGCACCACCGGGGAGCTGTTTTTT
TRBV5-1,NA,TRBJ2-3,NA,CASSLGAGGTSTDTQYF,TGCGCCAGCAGCTTGGGAGCCGGCGGGACTAGCACAGATACGCAGTATTTT